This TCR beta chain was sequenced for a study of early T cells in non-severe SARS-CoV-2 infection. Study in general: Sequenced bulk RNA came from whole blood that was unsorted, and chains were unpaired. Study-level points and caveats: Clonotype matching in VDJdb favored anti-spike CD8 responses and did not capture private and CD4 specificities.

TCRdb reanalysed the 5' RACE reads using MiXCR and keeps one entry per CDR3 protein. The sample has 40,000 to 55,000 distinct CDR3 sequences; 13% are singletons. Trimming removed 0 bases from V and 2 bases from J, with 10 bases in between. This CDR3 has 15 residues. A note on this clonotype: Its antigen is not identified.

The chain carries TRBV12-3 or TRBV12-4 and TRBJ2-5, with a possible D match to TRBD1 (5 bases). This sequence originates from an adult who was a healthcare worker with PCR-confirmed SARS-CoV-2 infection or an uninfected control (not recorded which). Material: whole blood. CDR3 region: CASSLAGAAQETQYF. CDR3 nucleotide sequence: TGTGCCAGCAGTTTAGCAGGGGCTGCTCAAGAGACCCAGTACTTC.